Presented here are 18 T cell receptor beta chains from one specimen sequenced in a study of T cells after posttransplantation cyclophosphamide. A marrow graft followed busulfan-fludarabine conditioning, with cyclophosphamide on days +3 and +4. The data were produced by immunoSEQ multiplex PCR, yet TCRdb's version contains in-frame clones alone and is incomplete. The counts give tens of thousands of clones, none of them seen only once; about 1.8% is held by the top ten. Here the sequenced sample was PBMCs, taken after allogeneic stem cell transplant with posttransplant cyclophosphamide. Receptor source: a male patient aged 18-29 years who received an allogeneic stem cell transplant from a related donor, was CMV-positive, and had no GVHD. Some T cells here may be from the graft donor.

The table lists this clone with many counts. The chain carries TRBV5-4 and TRBJ2-7; TRBD2 agrees at 7 bases. This CDR3 region has 18 residues. CDR1 is SGHNT, CDR2 YYREEE, per germline (reference sequence). With 2 bases clipped from V and 6 bases from J, the junction kept 20 bases outside the gene matches. The CDR3 bases are TGTGCCAGCAGCTTACCCAGGTGGGAGGGTTCGGTGGTCGTCGAGCAGTACTTC. Encoded protein: CASSLPRWEGSVVVEQYF. Looking up the rest from reference TRBV5-4 and TRBJ2-7 gives the full variable domain: ETGVTQSPTHLIKTRGQQVTLRCSSQSGHNTVSWYQQALGQGPQFIFQYYREEENGRGNFPPRFSGLQFPNYSSELNVNALELDDSALYLCASSLPRWEGSVVVEQYFGPGTRLTVT.

This clone occurred many times. The chain has TRBV7-2 and TRBJ2-5; 9 positions agree with TRBD2. The CDR3 contains 17 residues. Germline V CDR1 and CDR2: SGHTA, FQGNSA. Trimming at V came to 4 bases and at J to 5 bases, leaving 14 bases not matched to a gene. The CDR3 is CASSYSSRREGRETQYF. DNA for the CDR3: TGTGCCAGCAGCTACTCCTCCCGGCGGGAGGGCCGCGAGACCCAGTACTTC.

This clone was seen ten or more times. J is TRBJ2-2 and V is TRBV11-2; 8 bases align to TRBD2. V lost 1 base, J lost 2 bases, and 9 bases stayed unmatched. This CDR3 has 18 residues. Germline V gives CDR1 SGHAT, CDR2 FQNNGV. CDR3 nucleotide sequence: TGTGCCAGCAGCTTAGGGACCGGGAGGGTTGGTAACACCGGGGAGCTGTTTTTT. Amino acids: CASSLGTGRVGNTGELFF.

This clone was counted at least ten times. CDR3 amino acids: CASSPWDRGAKNIQYF. DNA for the CDR3: TGTGCCAGCAGCCCCTGGGACAGGGGAGCCAAAAACATTCAGTACTTC. J is TRBJ2-4 and V is TRBV11-2; TRBD1 matches at 10 bases. The junction had 4 bases not matched to a gene; V was cut back by 5 bases and J by 0 bases. The CDR3 extends over 16 amino acids. Per the germline V gene, CDR1 is SGHAT and CDR2 is FQNNGV.

Turning to this clone: The junction differs from germline at one of its ends, possibly a read error. The chain couples TRBV30 to TRBJ1-2, with D perhaps TRBD1 (6 bases). The CDR3 is 13 amino acids. Germline CDR1 is GTSNPN and CDR2 is SVGIG (reference sequence). Here the CDR3 DNA reads TGTGCCTGGGGTGTAGCGTCAGGGGTTGGCTACACCTTC. This encodes CAWGVASGVGYTF.

This clone occurred many times. The rearrangement links TRBV27 to TRBJ2-1; tentative D call: TRBD2 (6 bases). From germline, CDR1 is MNHEY and CDR2 SMNVEV (reference sequence). This CDR3 is 14 amino acids long. V dropped 4 bases and J dropped 12 bases, with 19 bases sitting between them. CDR3 DNA sequence: TGTGCCAGCAGTTCGTCGCGGGGCCGAACCGTGCAGTTCTTC. Protein: CASSSSRGRTVQFF.

This clone was seen ten or more times. The chain recombines TRBV6-1 with TRBJ2-5; 12 nucleotides line up with TRBD2. CDR3 size: 17 residues. Germline values: CDR1 MNHNS, CDR2 SASEGT. The V gene end was trimmed by 4 bases and the J gene end by 4 bases; junction bases not matched to a gene: 10. The CDR3 nucleotides are TGTGCCAGCAGTGCACTAGCGGGGGGCCGGGTTCGAGAGACCCAGTACTTC. This sequence encodes CASSALAGGRVRETQYF.

The table lists this clone with many counts. The V gene is TRBV2, the J gene TRBJ2-7, with D hard to call. The CDR3 length is 13 residues. V was pared by 10 bases and J by 0 bases, with 13 bases between. The V gene's germline CDR1 is SNHLY and CDR2 FYNNEI. In DNA form, the CDR3 reads TGTGCCATCAGGAGTTCTCCCTCCTACGAGCAGTACTTC. It encodes CAIRSSPSYEQYF.

This clone was detected ten times or more. The gene calls are TRBV11-2 and TRBJ2-7; a possible D gene is TRBD2 (6 bases). CDR3 length: 19 residues. The V gene lost 1 base and the J gene lost 3 bases, with 25 bases spanning the gap. Germline V gene data show CDR1 as SGHAT and CDR2 as FQNNGV. In DNA, the CDR3 is TGTGCCAGCAGCTTAGCGGCAGGGAGGAAGGGGCCTTGGGACTACGAGCAGTACTTC. Amino acids: CASSLAAGRKGPWDYEQYF. Complete variable domain (other parts from reference TRBV11-2 and TRBJ2-7): EAGVAQSPRYKIIEKRQSVAFWCNPISGHATLYWYQQILGQGPKLLIQFQNNGVVDDSQLPKDRFSAERLKGVDSTLKIQPAKLEDSAVYLCASSLAAGRKGPWDYEQYFGPGTRLTVT.

This clone has a count of ten or more. The chain links TRBV28 to TRBJ2-7, with 7 nucleotides matching TRBD2. CDR3 size: 15 residues. The ends lost 3 bases at V and 4 bases at J; junction bases unmatched: 9. CDR1 is MDHEN, CDR2 SYDVKM, per germline. CDR3 residues: CASSFTGGGVYEQYF. DNA of the CDR3: TGTGCCAGCAGTTTTACGGGAGGAGGGGTTTACGAGCAGTACTTC.

The chain has TRBV9 and TRBJ2-3, with 9 bases lining up with TRBD1. V shed 4 bases and J 6 bases; nucleotides not matched to a gene: 9. The CDR3 is 15 amino acids. Per germline, CDR1 SGDLS and CDR2 YYNGEE. The DNA for the CDR3 is TGTGCCAGCAGCCCTCGGACAGGGGAAGGGGATACGCAGTATTTT. Protein: CASSPRTGEGDTQYF. Looking up the rest from reference TRBV9 and TRBJ2-3 gives the full variable domain: DSGVTQTPKHLITATGQRVTLRCSPRSGDLSVYWYQQSLDQGLQFLIQYYNGEERAKGNILERFSAQQFPDLHSELNLSSLELGDSALYFCASSPRTGEGDTQYFGPGTRLTVL.

The table lists this clone with many counts. This chain joins TRBV4-1 and TRBJ1-2; D uncertain. CDR3 length: 14 amino acids. From germline, CDR1 is MGHRA and CDR2 YSYEKL. With 0 bases removed from V and 8 bases from J, the gap between germline ends came to 13 bases. CDR3 in amino acids: CASSQDMTYRGYTF. The CDR3 DNA reads TGCGCCAGCAGCCAAGATATGACATATCGAGGCTACACCTTC.

The sample holds many counts of this clone. The chain has TRBV7-9 and TRBJ2-3; 10 nucleotides agree with TRBD2. Per the germline V gene, CDR1 is SEHNR and CDR2 is FQNEAQ (reference sequence). This CDR3 is built from 18 residues. After removal of 4 bases from V and 5 bases from J, the junction contained 15 bases not matched to a gene. The CDR3 is CASSSSGGLAGVLDTQYF. The CDR3 nucleotides are TGTGCCAGCAGCTCATCGGGGGGGCTAGCGGGGGTTTTAGATACGCAGTATTTT.

This clone was counted at least ten times. CDR3 region: CASSLSWGGPSGELFF. CDR3 nucleotide sequence: TGTGCCAGCAGTTTATCGTGGGGGGGCCCTTCCGGGGAGCTGTTTTTT. V gene TRBV28 combines with J gene TRBJ2-2; maybe TRBD2 (7 bases). V dropped 1 base and J dropped 6 bases, with 15 bases sitting between them. CDR1 MDHEN and CDR2 SYDVKM come from the germline V gene. The CDR3 totals 16 residues.

This clone showed up just a few times. The rearrangement joins TRBV9 to TRBJ1-6, with D hard to call. The CDR3 is 15 residues long. V dropped 0 bases and J dropped 6 bases, with 10 bases sitting between them. CDR1 SGDLS and CDR2 YYNGEE come from the germline V gene. CDR3 coding DNA: TGTGCCAGCAGCGTAGGAGGGTTGGGTAATTCACCCCTCCACTTT. Its translation: CASSVGGLGNSPLHF. The variable domain in full, with the rest retrieved from reference TRBV9 and TRBJ1-6, is DSGVTQTPKHLITATGQRVTLRCSPRSGDLSVYWYQQSLDQGLQFLIQYYNGEERAKGNILERFSAQQFPDLHSELNLSSLELGDSALYFCASSVGGLGNSPLHFGNGTRLTVT.

This clone was detected only a few times. The rearrangement links TRBV5-1 to TRBJ2-1; 9 bases align to TRBD2. The CDR3 has 17 residues. Germline lookup yields CDR1 SGHRS and CDR2 YFSETQ. The trim removed 7 bases at V and 7 bases at J, leaving 18 bases unmatched. This CDR3 reads CASLLGTLAGVGNEQFF. The CDR3 nucleotides read TGCGCCAGCTTACTGGGCACGTTAGCGGGAGTTGGGAATGAGCAGTTCTTC.

Notes on this clone: Being one base from a much bigger clone, this may be a read error. Other DNA sequences within the sample encode an identical CDR3. The J gene is TRBJ1-5, the V gene TRBV7-6; D is unclear. Looked up from germline, CDR1 is SGHVS and CDR2 is FNYEAQ. This CDR3 spans 15 amino acids. V lost 3 bases and J 7 bases, leaving 16 bases between the germline ends. DNA of the CDR3: TGTGCCAGCAGCTTGGGAGCCTCCGGTAACCAGCCCCAGCATTTT. Translating gives CASSLGASGNQPQHF.

This clone was seen more than once but under ten times. The V gene is TRBV4-1, the J gene TRBJ2-5; 8 bases align to TRBD1. Matching the DNA end better, TRBJ2-7 makes the J call doubtful. This CDR3 has 16 residues. Germline values: CDR1 MGHRA, CDR2 YSYEKL. The CDR3 DNA is TGCGCCAGCAGCCAACGTATTCTTACAGGGGGCTACGAGCAGTACTTC. Translating it yields CASSQRILTGGYEQYF.